This T cell receptor beta chain was recovered during a study of blood T cell repertoires in COVID-19. About the study: COVID-19 samples, acute and convalescent, were from the United States, Italy and Spain.

Original analysis: Reference gene primer amplification gave nucleated cell count estimates. The assay was immunoSEQ multiplex PCR, and TCRdb's table has in-frame clones only and misses some. The V and J calls and the clone size are those of that table, but D and trimming were determined from the DNA. The sample includes about 80,000 clones, about 80% of them seen just once. V was cut by 3 bases and J by 1 base, with 6 bases left in between. The CDR3 extends over 13 amino acids. V gene TRBV12-3 or TRBV12-4 combines with J gene TRBJ1-1; D is ambiguous. The sample was peripheral blood. This clonotype was obtained from a man aged 45-65 years with active or convalescent COVID-19. Written as DNA, the CDR3 is TGTGCCAGCAGTTTTGGGCAGAACACTGAAGCTTTCTTT. It translates to CASSFGQNTEAFF.